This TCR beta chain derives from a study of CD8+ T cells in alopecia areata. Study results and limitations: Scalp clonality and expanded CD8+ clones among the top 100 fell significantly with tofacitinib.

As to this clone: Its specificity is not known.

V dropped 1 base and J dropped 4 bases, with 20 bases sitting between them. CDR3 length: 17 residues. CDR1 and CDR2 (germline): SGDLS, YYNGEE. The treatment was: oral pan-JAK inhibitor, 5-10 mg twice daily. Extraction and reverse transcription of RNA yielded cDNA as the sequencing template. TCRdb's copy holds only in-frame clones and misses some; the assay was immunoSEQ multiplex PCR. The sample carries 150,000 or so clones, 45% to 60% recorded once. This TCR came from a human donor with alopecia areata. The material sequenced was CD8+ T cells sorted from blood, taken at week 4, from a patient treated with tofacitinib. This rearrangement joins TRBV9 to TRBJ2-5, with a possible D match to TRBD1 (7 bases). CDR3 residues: CASSVNRGGGHRETQYF. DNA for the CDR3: TGTGCCAGCAGCGTAAACAGGGGAGGAGGCCACCGAGAGACCCAGTACTTC.